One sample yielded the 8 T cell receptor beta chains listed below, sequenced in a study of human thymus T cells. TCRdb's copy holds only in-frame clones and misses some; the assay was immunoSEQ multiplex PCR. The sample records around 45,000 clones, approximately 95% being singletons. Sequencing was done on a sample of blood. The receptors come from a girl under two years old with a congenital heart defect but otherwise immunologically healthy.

The DNA for the CDR3 is TGTGCCAGCAGCCCCCCGTTTTGGGACAGACTCAATCAGCCCCAGCATTTT. Translation: CASSPPFWDRLNQPQHF. This chain uses TRBV11-3 with TRBJ1-5, with 7 bases aligning to TRBD1. Trimming removed 5 bases from V and 3 bases from J; junction bases left unmatched: 13. The germline V gene has CDR1 SGHNT and CDR2 YENEEA. The CDR3 length is 17 residues.

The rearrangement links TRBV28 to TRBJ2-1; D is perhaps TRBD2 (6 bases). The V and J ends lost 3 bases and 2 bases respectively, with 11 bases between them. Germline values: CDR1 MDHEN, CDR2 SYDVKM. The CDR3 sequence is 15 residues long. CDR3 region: CASSFAGGPYNEQFF. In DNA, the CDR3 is TGTGCCAGCAGTTTTGCCGGGGGTCCCTACAATGAGCAGTTCTTC.

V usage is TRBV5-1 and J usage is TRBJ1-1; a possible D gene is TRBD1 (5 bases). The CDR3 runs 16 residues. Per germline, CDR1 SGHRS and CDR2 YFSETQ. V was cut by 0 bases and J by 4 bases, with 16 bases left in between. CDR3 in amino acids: CASSLDSAGGVTEAFF. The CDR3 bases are TGCGCCAGCAGCTTGGACTCTGCCGGGGGGGTCACTGAAGCTTTCTTT.

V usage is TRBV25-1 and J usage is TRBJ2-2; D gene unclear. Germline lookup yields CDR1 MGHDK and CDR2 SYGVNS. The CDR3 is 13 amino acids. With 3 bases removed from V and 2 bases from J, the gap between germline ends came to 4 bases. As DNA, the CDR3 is TGTGCCAGCAGTGATAGTAACACCGGGGAGCTGTTTTTT. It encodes CASSDSNTGELFF.

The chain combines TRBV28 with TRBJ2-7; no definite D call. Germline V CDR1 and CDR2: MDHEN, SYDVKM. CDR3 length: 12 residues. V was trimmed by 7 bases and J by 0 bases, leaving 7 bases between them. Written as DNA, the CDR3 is TGTGCCAGCACAGGCAACTCCTACGAGCAGTACTTC. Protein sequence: CASTGNSYEQYF.

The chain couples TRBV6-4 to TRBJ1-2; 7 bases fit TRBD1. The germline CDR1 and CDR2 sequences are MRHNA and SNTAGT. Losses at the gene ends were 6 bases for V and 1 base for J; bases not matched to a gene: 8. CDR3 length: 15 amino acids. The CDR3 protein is CASRPGTANNYGYTF. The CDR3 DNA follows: TGTGCCAGCAGACCTGGGACAGCGAATAACTATGGCTACACCTTC.

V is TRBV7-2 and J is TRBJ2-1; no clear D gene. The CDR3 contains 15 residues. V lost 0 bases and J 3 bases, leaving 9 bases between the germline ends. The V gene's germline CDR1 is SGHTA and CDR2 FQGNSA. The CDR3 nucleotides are TGTGCCAGCAGCTTAGCTCAGCGAGTCTACAATGAGCAGTTCTTC. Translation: CASSLAQRVYNEQFF.

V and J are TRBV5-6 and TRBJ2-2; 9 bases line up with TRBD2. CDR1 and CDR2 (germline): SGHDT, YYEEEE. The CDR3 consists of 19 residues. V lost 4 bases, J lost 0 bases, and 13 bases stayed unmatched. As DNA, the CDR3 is TGTGCCAGCAGCAGCCCGGGGCTAGCGGGGAGCGCGAACACCGGGGAGCTGTTTTTT. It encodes CASSSPGLAGSANTGELFF. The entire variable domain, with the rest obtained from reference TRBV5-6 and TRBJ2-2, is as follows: DAGVTQSPTHLIKTRGQQVTLRCSPKSGHDTVSWYQQALGQGPQFIFQYYEEEERQRGNFPDRFSGHQFPNYSSELNVNALLLGDSALYLCASSSPGLAGSANTGELFFGEGSRLTVL.